A single T cell receptor beta chain is shown here with its context. The data were taken from a study of T-cell reconstitution after alpha-beta-depleted transplantation in children. Preparing the TCRbeta library involved the use of unique molecular identifiers. Using its own MiXCR run on the PCR reads, TCRdb lists one record per CDR3 protein. The sample holds a few hundred thousand distinct CDR3 sequences, 43% seen once. This TCR was sampled from a girl aged 2 to 10 with aplastic anemia, due to receive a stem cell transplant. Sequenced material: PBMCs, taken before TCRalphabeta/CD19-depleted stem cell transplant.

The CDR3 region is CASSLEGQYYGYTF. The CDR3 nucleotides read TGTGCCAGCAGCTTAGAGGGACAGTACTATGGCTACACCTTC. V gene TRBV7-3 combines with J gene TRBJ1-2, with 7 bases that match TRBD1. Trimming at V came to 2 bases and at J to 3 bases, leaving 3 bases not matched to a gene. CDR3 size: 14 residues. The germline gives CDR1 SGHTA, CDR2 FQGTGA.